The clone carrying this TCR beta chain was picked up many times. These data are taken from a study of T-cell reconstitution after alpha-beta-depleted transplantation in children. The trim removed 2 bases at V and 4 bases at J, leaving 6 bases unmatched. This CDR3 is 15 amino acids long. CDR1 is SGHKS, CDR2 YYEKEE, per germline (reference sequence). Preparation of the TCRbeta library used unique molecular identifiers. From the PCR reads, TCRdb called clonotypes with MiXCR, one entry per CDR3 protein. In the table there are some 600,000 distinct CDR3 sequences, roughly 17% of which are singletons. The receptor was isolated from a human donor who donated a stem cell graft to a child with acute myeloid leukemia. This specimen was PBMCs from the stem cell graft donor, taken from the stem cell graft. This chain links TRBV5-5 with TRBJ1-2; 9 nucleotides agree with TRBD1. The CDR3 loop is CASSFRDRAVYGYTF. CDR3 DNA: TGTGCCAGCAGCTTCAGGGACAGGGCGGTCTATGGCTACACCTTC.